This T cell receptor beta chain was sequenced for a study of OX40 agonist ivuxolimab in advanced cancers. Across the whole study: Among those enrolled, mean age was about 58 years (range about 20 to 79) and 82.7% were male. Three dose-escalation patients had partial responses: one with hepatocellular carcinoma and two with cutaneous melanoma. Study results and limitations: Researchers did not determine the expanded peripheral T cells' antigen specificity. In the 0.1 to 3.0 mg/kg range, CD4+ and CD8+ blood T cells had expanded clonally by week 6.

Losses at the gene ends were 6 bases for V and 3 bases for J; bases not matched to a gene: 13. Germline values: CDR1 KGHSH, CDR2 LQKENI. This CDR3 has 17 residues. The data were produced by immunoSEQ multiplex PCR, yet TCRdb's version contains in-frame clones alone and is incomplete. Here the sample spans over 2,500 clones, roughly 90% being singletons. Remarks on this clone: Antigen specificity is unknown.

This specimen was CD4+ or CD8+ T cells sorted from blood, taken in a trial of the OX40 agonist ivuxolimab. The sequence was obtained from an adult with an advanced solid tumor such as melanoma, head and neck, liver or kidney cancer. The rearrangement links TRBV18 to TRBJ2-7; 11 nucleotides line up with TRBD2. CDR3 coding DNA: TGTGCCAGCTCGCTGTCCGGGACTAGCGGCGAAGGCTACGAGCAGTACTTC. Translation: CASSLSGTSGEGYEQYF.